This passage covers 18 T cell receptor beta chains from one sample sequenced in a study of radiation and T cells in renal cell carcinoma. Time point reported: blood 4 weeks post-SBRT, at nephrectomy. Sample treatment: 15 Gy SBRT to primary tumor, nephrectomy 4 weeks later. TCRdb keeps only in-frame clones here, not all; method: immunoSEQ multiplex PCR. The profile shows fewer than 200,000 clones, less than 90% of them singletons. Here the sequenced sample was blood, taken from a patient whose treatment included radiotherapy and nephrectomy. These receptors all come from a woman aged 45-60 years with renal cell carcinoma.

V and J are TRBV2 and TRBJ1-1; TRBD1 matches 7 bases. Germline loops: CDR1 SNHLY, CDR2 FYNNEI. V lost 7 bases and J lost 1; bases outside the gene matches: 6. There are 14 residues in the CDR3. CDR3 residues: CASTWDRGNTEAFF. The CDR3 nucleotides read TGTGCCAGCACTTGGGACAGAGGGAACACTGAAGCTTTCTTT.

A remark on this clone: Mismatch with germline at one junction end may stem from a read error. The CDR3 spells CVSSLGRNNEQFF. Written as DNA, the CDR3 is TGTGTCAGCAGCTTAGGGAGAAACAATGAGCAGTTCTTC. The rearrangement joins TRBV7-2 to TRBJ2-1, with D possibly being TRBD2 (5 bases). This CDR3 contains 13 residues. Per germline, CDR1 SGHTA and CDR2 FQGNSA.

The V and J genes are TRBV9 and TRBJ2-3; D tentatively reads TRBD1 or TRBD2 (5 bases each). The length of the CDR3 is 16 residues. V dropped 2 bases and J dropped 0 bases, with 13 bases sitting between them. The germline CDR1 and CDR2 sequences are SGDLS and YYNGEE. The CDR3 loop reads CASSVGPSHSTDTQYF. CDR3 DNA sequence: TGTGCCAGCAGCGTGGGACCAAGCCATAGCACAGATACGCAGTATTTT.

The V call is TRBV6-1, the J call TRBJ1-6, with D maybe TRBD1 (6 bases). Per the germline V gene, CDR1 is MNHNS and CDR2 is SASEGT. This CDR3 has 15 amino acids. Trimming took off 10 bases at V and 5 bases at J, with 18 bases between the two ends. CDR3 residues: CAILSLQGNNSPLHF. The CDR3 DNA reads TGTGCCATCTTATCACTTCAGGGGAATAATTCACCCCTCCACTTT.

The chain joins TRBV9 to TRBJ2-3, with TRBD2 matching over 12 bases. Germline assignment: CDR1 SGDLS and CDR2 YYNGEE. This CDR3 is built from 17 residues. The V and J ends lost 1 base and 6 bases, in that order; junction bases with no gene match: 9. The CDR3 nucleotides read TGTGCCAGCAGCGTAAAATCTAGCGGGGGGGCGGCCGATACGCAGTATTTT. As protein: CASSVKSSGGAADTQYF.

J is TRBJ2-6 and V is TRBV19; no clear D gene. Looked up from germline, CDR1 is LNHDA and CDR2 is SQIVND (reference sequence). V lost 1 base, J lost 2 bases, and 15 bases lay in between. The CDR3 covers 18 residues. For the CDR3, the DNA is TGTGCCAGTAGTATAGCCCTACTGAATAACCCTGGGGCCAACGTCCTGACTTTC. Protein: CASSIALLNNPGANVLTF.

CDR3: CASSLRRDSSYNEQFF. The CDR3 coding sequence is TGTGCCAGTAGTCTTCGGCGGGATAGCTCCTACAATGAGCAGTTCTTC. V gene TRBV19 combines with J gene TRBJ2-1, with D possibly TRBD2 on 6 matching bases. CDR3 length equals 16 residues. Trimming stripped 5 bases from V and 0 bases from J, with 14 bases between. CDR1 LNHDA and CDR2 SQIVND come from the germline V gene (reference sequence).

This clone was observed a handful of times. The gene calls are TRBV29-1 and TRBJ1-2; 8 nucleotides agree with TRBD1. The CDR3 has 13 amino acids. Losses at the gene ends were 4 bases for V and 5 bases for J; bases not matched to a gene: 6. Germline CDR1 and CDR2: SQVTM and ANQGSEA. This chain's CDR3 is CSVGQGMNYGYTF. CDR3 DNA: TGCAGCGTTGGACAGGGGATGAATTATGGCTACACCTTC.

The chain combines TRBV4-2 with TRBJ2-3, with 7 bases aligning to TRBD2. The germline gives CDR1 LGHNA, CDR2 YNFKEQ. The V and J ends lost 1 base and 6 bases, in that order; junction bases with no gene match: 7. This CDR3 spans 15 amino acids. The CDR3: CASSQVGGGADTQYF. The DNA for the CDR3 is TGTGCCAGCAGCCAAGTCGGCGGGGGTGCGGATACGCAGTATTTT.

The CDR3 spells CSVEGPEGQPQHF. The CDR3 coding sequence is TGCAGCGTTGAAGGGCCGGAGGGTCAGCCCCAGCATTTT. J is TRBJ1-5 and V is TRBV29-1; no definite D call. The CDR3 loop spans 13 amino acids. Deletions cut 1 base from V and 6 bases from J, with 10 bases between. Germline V lookup: CDR1 SQVTM, CDR2 ANQGSEA.

The chain combines TRBV2 with TRBJ1-6; 9 positions agree with TRBD1. Germline CDR1 and CDR2: SNHLY and FYNNEI. J lost 10 bases, V lost 3 bases, and 7 bases had no gene match. The CDR3 sequence is 15 residues long. The CDR3 DNA sequence: TGTGCCAGCAGTGACAGGACAGGGGCCGCATCACCCCTCCACTTT. Its protein product is CASSDRTGAASPLHF.

The genes are TRBV4-1 and TRBJ2-2, with D possibly TRBD2 on 6 matching bases. CDR1 and CDR2 (germline): MGHRA, YSYEKL. The CDR3 contains 15 residues. V lost 0 bases and J lost 4, with 9 bases in between. The CDR3: CASSQDRRGTGELFF. The CDR3 DNA is TGCGCCAGCAGCCAAGACCGGCGGGGCACCGGGGAGCTGTTTTTT.

The chain joins TRBV10-3 to TRBJ1-3, with 7 bases fitting TRBD1. This CDR3 spans 17 amino acids. Germline V lookup: CDR1 ENHRY, CDR2 SYGVKD. The J segment lost 0 bases and the V segment lost 6 bases, leaving 11 bases of the junction unmatched. CDR3 coding DNA: TGTGCCATCAGCACGAAAGGGGACAGAACCTCTGGAAACACCATATATTTT. Its protein is CAISTKGDRTSGNTIYF.

The genes are TRBV18 and TRBJ2-1; D unresolved. The CDR3 length is 13 residues. Trimming took 3 bases from V and 6 from J, leaving 9 bases between them. Per the germline V gene, CDR1 is KGHSH and CDR2 is LQKENI. CDR3 amino acids: CASSPGIGNEQFF. CDR3 coding DNA: TGTGCCAGCTCACCGGGGATAGGCAATGAGCAGTTCTTC.

The rearrangement uses TRBV5-6 and TRBJ1-5; D remains ambiguous. Germline V gives CDR1 SGHDT, CDR2 YYEEEE. V lost 0 bases and J lost 6, with 13 bases in between. This CDR3 comprises 15 residues. CDR3 amino acids: CASSLGPLSSQPQHF. The CDR3 nucleotides are TGTGCCAGCAGCTTGGGACCACTATCAAGTCAGCCCCAGCATTTT.

The chain has TRBV2 and TRBJ2-5; no reliable D call. In germline, CDR1 is SNHLY, CDR2 FYNNEI. The CDR3 is 13 amino acids. V was shortened by 8 bases and J by 0 bases, with 10 bases between the two germline ends. The CDR3: CASYKGYQETQYF. DNA of the CDR3: TGTGCCAGCTATAAGGGATACCAAGAGACCCAGTACTTC.

The rearrangement links TRBV19 to TRBJ1-6; 10 bases are a match to TRBD1. The CDR3 is 15 amino acids. Germline CDR1 LNHDA, CDR2 SQIVND (reference sequence). V was pared by 4 bases and J by 6 bases, with 3 bases of the junction left unmatched. The CDR3, as DNA: TGTGCCAGTAGTAGGACAGGGGGTGGTAATTCACCCCTCCACTTT. Amino acid sequence: CASSRTGGGNSPLHF.

J is TRBJ1-2 and V is TRBV5-8, with 9 bases fitting TRBD1. In germline, CDR1 is SGHTS, CDR2 YDEGEE. The CDR3 has 15 amino acids. V lost 4 bases and J lost 5; bases outside the gene matches: 9. The CDR3 region is CASSPGTGIVYGYTF. CDR3 nucleotide sequence: TGTGCCAGCAGCCCTGGGACAGGGATTGTTTATGGCTACACCTTC.